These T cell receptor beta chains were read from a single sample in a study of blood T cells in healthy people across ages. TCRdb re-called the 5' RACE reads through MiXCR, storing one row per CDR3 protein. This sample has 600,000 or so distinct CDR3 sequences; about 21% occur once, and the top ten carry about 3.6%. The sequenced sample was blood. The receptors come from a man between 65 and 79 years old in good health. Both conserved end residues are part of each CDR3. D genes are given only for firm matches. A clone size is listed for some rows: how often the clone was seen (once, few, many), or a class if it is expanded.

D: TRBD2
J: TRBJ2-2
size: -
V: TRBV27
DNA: TGTGCCAGCAGTTTGACTAGCGGGAGGATGGGCACCGGGGAGCTGTTTTTT
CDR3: CASSLTSGRMGTGELFF

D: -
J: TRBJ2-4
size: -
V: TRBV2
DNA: TGTGCCAGCAGCAGACAGTCCAAAAACATTCAGTACTTC
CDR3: CASSRQSKNIQYF

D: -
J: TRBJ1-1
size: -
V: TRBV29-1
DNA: TGCAGCGTTGAAAGTGGCGTGGAGGACACTGAAGCTTTCTTT
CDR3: CSVESGVEDTEAFF

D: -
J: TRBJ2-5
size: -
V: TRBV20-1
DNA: TGCAGTGCTAGCTCAGGACTGGGGGAGACCCAGTACTTC
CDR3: CSASSGLGETQYF

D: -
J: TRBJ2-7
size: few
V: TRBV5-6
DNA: TGTGCCAGCAGCTTGGGGGGAGTAGGCCCCTCGGAGTACTTC
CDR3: CASSLGGVGPSEYF

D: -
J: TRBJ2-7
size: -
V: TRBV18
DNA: TGTGCCAGCTCACCCTATCAGGGGATCGAGCAGTACTTC
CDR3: CASSPYQGIEQYF

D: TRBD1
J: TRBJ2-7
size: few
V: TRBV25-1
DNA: TGTGCCAGCAGATCGACAGGGTCGGTATACGAGCAGTACTTC
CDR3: CASRSTGSVYEQYF

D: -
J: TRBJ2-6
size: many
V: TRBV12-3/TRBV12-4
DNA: TGTGCCAGCAGTTTAAGCCCAGGGTACGGGGCCAACGTCCTGACTTTC
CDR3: CASSLSPGYGANVLTF

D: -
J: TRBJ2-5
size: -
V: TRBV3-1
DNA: TGTGCCAGCCGCTCCGGGGAGAGAATTGTCGAGACCCAGTACTTC
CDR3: CASRSGERIVETQYF

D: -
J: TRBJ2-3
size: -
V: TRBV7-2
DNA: TGTGCCGGCAGCCCGCGGAGCACAGATACGCAGTATTTT
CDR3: CAGSPRSTDTQYF

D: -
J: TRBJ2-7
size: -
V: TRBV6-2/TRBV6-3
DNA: TGTGCCAGCAGTTTACTCCCTGGGCAGGTCTACGAGCAGTACTTC
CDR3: CASSLLPGQVYEQYF

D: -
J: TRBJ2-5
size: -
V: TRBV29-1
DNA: TGCAGCGTTAGGACAGCGGAGACCCAGTACTTC
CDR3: CSVRTAETQYF

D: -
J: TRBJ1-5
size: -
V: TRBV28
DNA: TGTGCCAGCAGGCGTCGACAGGTTAGCAATCAGCCCCAGCATTTT
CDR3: CASRRRQVSNQPQHF

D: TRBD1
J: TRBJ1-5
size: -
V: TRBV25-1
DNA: TGTGCCAGCAGTGATGCAGGGGGCAAAAATCAGCCCCAGCATTTT
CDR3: CASSDAGGKNQPQHF

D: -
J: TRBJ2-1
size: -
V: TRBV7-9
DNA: TGTGCCAGCAGCCTGGAGGGGGGCTACAGCTCCTACAATGAGCAGTTCTTC
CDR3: CASSLEGGYSSYNEQFF

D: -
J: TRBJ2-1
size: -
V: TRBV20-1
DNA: TGCAGTGCTCCACTTTACGGGCCCAGCTCCTACAATGAGCAGTTCTTC
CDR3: CSAPLYGPSSYNEQFF

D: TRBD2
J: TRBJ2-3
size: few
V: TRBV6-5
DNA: TGTGCCAGCAGTTACGGGACTAGCGGGAAAACGCAGTATTTT
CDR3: CASSYGTSGKTQYF

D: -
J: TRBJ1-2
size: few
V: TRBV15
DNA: TGTGCCACCAGCAGAGGGAGGGGCAACTATGGCTACACCTTC
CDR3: CATSRGRGNYGYTF

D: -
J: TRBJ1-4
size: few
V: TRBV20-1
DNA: TGCAGTGCTAGCGGGTCAACTAATGAAAAACTGTTTTTT
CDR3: CSASGSTNEKLFF

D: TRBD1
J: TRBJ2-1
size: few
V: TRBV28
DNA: TGTGCCAGCAGCCGCCCGACAGGGGGCTCCTACAATGAGCAGTTCTTC
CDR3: CASSRPTGGSYNEQFF

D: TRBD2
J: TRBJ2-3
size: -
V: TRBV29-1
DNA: TGCAGCGGGAAAGCGGGAGTGGGCACAGATACGCAGTATTTT
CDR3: CSGKAGVGTDTQYF

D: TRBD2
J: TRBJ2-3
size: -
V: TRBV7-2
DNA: TGTGCCAGCAGCTTAGTGGGGGGGAGGACAAGGACAGATACGCAGTATTTT
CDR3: CASSLVGGRTRTDTQYF

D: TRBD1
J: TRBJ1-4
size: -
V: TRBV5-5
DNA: TGTGCCAGCAGCTCCTGGGGGACAGGGGCGACTAATGAAAAACTGTTTTTT
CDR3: CASSSWGTGATNEKLFF

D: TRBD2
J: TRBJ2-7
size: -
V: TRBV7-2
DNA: TGTGCCAGCAGCCCGATAGTACTAGCGGGGGAGCAGTACTTC
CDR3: CASSPIVLAGEQYF

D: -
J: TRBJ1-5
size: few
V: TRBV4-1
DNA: TGCGCCAGCAGCCAGCTCCCCCCAGGGGTTTCCTATGTACCCCAGCATTTT
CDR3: CASSQLPPGVSYVPQHF

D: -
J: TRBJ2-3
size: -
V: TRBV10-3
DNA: TGTGCCACCTTCGACACAGATACGCAGTATTTT
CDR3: CATFDTDTQYF

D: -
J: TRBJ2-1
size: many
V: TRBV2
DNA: TGTGCCAGCAGTGACTCATTGGGTGAGCAGTTCTTC
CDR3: CASSDSLGEQFF

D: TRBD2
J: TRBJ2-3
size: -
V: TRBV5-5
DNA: TGTGCCAGCAGCCTGGGACTAGCGGGAGAAGGGGCAGATACGCAGTATTTT
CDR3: CASSLGLAGEGADTQYF

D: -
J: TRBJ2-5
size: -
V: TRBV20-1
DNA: TGCAGTGCTAGGCGGTTTGGGGAAGAGACCCAGTACTTC
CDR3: CSARRFGEETQYF

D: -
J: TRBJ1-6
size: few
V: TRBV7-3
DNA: TGTGCCAGCAGCTTAAACGCTGACTCACCCCTCCACTTT
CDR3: CASSLNADSPLHF

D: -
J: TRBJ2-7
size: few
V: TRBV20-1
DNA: TGCAGTGCTAGAGCCTCCCTTGAAGAGCGGTACTTC
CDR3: CSARASLEERYF

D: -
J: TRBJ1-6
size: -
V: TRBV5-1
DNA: TGCGCCGGCAGCCTGGATGACCGTAATTCACCCCTCCACTTT
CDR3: CAGSLDDRNSPLHF

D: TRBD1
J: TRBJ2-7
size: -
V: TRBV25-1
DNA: TGTGCCAGCAGTGAAGGTGCGGAAGGGGGCCGGATGGACTACGAGCAGTACTTC
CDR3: CASSEGAEGGRMDYEQYF

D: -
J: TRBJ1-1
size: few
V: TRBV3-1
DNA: TGTGCCAGCAGTCGTACCAGTAACACTGAAGCTTTCTTT
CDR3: CASSRTSNTEAFF

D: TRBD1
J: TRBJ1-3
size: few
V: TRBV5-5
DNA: TGTGCCAGCAGCTTTGCCCCAGGGGGTTATTCTGGAAACACCATATATTTT
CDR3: CASSFAPGGYSGNTIYF

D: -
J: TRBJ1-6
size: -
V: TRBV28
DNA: TGTGCCAGCAGCCCTCCGACAGTTCTTGAAGATCCCCTCCACTTT
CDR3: CASSPPTVLEDPLHF

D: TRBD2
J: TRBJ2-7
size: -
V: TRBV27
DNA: TGTGCCAGCATTTGGACTAGCGGGGGCAAGTATTCCTACGAGCAGTACTTC
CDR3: CASIWTSGGKYSYEQYF

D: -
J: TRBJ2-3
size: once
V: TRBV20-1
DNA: TGCAGTGCTCCTCGTCAGGGCTCAGATACGCAGTATTTT
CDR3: CSAPRQGSDTQYF

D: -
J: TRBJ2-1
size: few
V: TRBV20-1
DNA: TGCAGTGCTACCCTCCCCCAGGGCAATGAGCAGTTCTTC
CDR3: CSATLPQGNEQFF

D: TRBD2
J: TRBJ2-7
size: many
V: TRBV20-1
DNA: TGCAGTGCTAGAGTGTCTAGCGGTCGCGGGGAGCAGTACTTC
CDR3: CSARVSSGRGEQYF

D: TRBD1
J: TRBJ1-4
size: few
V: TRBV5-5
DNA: TGTGCCAGCAGCGACACAGGGGGGACTAATGAAAAACTGTTTTTT
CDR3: CASSDTGGTNEKLFF

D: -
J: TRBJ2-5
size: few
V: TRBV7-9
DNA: TGTGCCAGCAGCTTAGTCGGGAGTGGCCAGTACTTC
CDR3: CASSLVGSGQYF

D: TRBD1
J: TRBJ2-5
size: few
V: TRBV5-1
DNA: TGCGCCAGCAGCCCGACAGGGGACATACAAGAGACCCAGTACTTC
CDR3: CASSPTGDIQETQYF

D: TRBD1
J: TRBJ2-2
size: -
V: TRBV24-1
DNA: TGTGCCACCAGTGATTTATTGACAGGGTACGGGGAGCTGTTTTTT
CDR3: CATSDLLTGYGELFF

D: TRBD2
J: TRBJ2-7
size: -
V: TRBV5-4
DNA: TGTGCCAGCAGCTTGGATAGCGGGGAGCAGTACTTC
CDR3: CASSLDSGEQYF

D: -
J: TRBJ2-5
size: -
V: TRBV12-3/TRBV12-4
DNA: TGTGCCAGCAGTTCCAGGGGATTTGGAGAGACCCAGTACTTC
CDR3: CASSSRGFGETQYF

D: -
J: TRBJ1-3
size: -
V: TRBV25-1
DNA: TGTGCCAGCAGTGAATATGGTATTGGGTTCGGAAACACCATATATTTT
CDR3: CASSEYGIGFGNTIYF

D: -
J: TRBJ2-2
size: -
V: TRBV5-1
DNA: TGCGCCAGCAGCTTGGAGCCTTACGGGGGTTCATGGAACACCGGGGAGCTGTTTTTT
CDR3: CASSLEPYGGSWNTGELFF

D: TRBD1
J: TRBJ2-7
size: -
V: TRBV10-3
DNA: TGTGCCATCAGAGGACAGGGGGAGGCCTACGAGCAGTACTTC
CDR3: CAIRGQGEAYEQYF

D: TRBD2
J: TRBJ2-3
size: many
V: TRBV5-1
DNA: TGCGCCAGCAGATTAAGCGGGAGGGCCGTTGATACGCAGTATTTT
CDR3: CASRLSGRAVDTQYF

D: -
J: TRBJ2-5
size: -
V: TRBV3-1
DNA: TGTGCCAGCAGCCAAGATAGTGCTAGCCGGAGGGGAGAGACCCAGTACTTC
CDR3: CASSQDSASRRGETQYF

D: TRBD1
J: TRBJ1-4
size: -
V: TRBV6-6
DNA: TGTGCCAGCAGGACCGGGACAGGGTACGAAAAACTGTTTTTT
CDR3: CASRTGTGYEKLFF

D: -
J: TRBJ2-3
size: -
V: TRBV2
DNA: TGTGCCGGACCACTTGGGAGCACAGATACGCAGTATTTT
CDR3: CAGPLGSTDTQYF